This T cell receptor (beta chain) was recorded in a study of cytomegalovirus exposure and HLA in healthy donors. Study overall: The use of the same platform for the 95 to 150 validation repertoires and the approximately 730 first-cohort repertoires was reported by a later analysis.

Notes on this clone: The antigen is not known.

Overall study results and limits: Cytomegalovirus-associated TCR beta chains were listed, numbering roughly 150.

Assay used: immunoSEQ multiplex PCR; TCRdb lists only in-frame clones, some missing. The data show under 200,000 clones, 89% seen once. There are 17 residues in the CDR3. Germline CDR1 is LNHDA and CDR2 is SQIVND (reference sequence). V was trimmed by 5 bases and J by 4 bases, leaving 24 bases between them. The sequence came from a woman between 18 and 30 years old in good health and CMV-seropositive. V gene TRBV19 combines with J gene TRBJ2-7; D perhaps matches TRBD1 (6 bases). The sequenced sample was PBMCs. CDR3 coding DNA: TGTGCCAGTAGTGTCCAAAGGTTGACGGACAGCGAGTACGAGCAGTACTTC. This gives the protein CASSVQRLTDSEYEQYF.